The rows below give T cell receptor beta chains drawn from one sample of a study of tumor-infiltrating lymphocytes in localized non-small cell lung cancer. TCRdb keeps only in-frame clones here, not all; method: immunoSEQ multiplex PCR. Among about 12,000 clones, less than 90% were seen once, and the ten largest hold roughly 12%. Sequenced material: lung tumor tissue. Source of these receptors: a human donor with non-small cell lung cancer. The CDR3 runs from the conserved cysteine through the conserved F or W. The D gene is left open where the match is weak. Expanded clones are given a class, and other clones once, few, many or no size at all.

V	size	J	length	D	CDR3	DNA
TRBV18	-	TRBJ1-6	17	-	CASSPRSVAEANSPLHF	TGTGCCAGCTCACCAAGGAGCGTGGCCGAGGCAAATTCACCCCTCCACTTT
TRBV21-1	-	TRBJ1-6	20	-	CASSRRSPGLLNSYNSPLHF	TGTGCCAGCAGCAGACGGTCTCCGGGACTTTTAAACTCCTATAATTCACCCCTCCACTTT
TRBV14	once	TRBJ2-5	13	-	CASSQATQETQYF	TGTGCCAGCAGCCAAGCGACTCAGGAGACCCAGTACTTC
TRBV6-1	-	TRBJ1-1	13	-	CASSSRENTEAFF	TGTGCCAGCAGTAGTAGAGAGAACACTGAAGCTTTCTTT
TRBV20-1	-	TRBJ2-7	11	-	CSARDETEQYF	TGCAGTGCTAGAGATGAGACCGAGCAGTACTTC
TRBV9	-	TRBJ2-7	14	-	CASSPRRNAYEQYF	TGTGCCAGCAGCCCCCGAAGAAACGCGTACGAGCAGTACTTC
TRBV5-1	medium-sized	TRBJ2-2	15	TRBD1	CASTAGTGGTGELFF	TGCGCCAGTACAGCCGGGACAGGGGGCACCGGGGAGCTGTTTTTT
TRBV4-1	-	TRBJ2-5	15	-	CASSQDGTDQETQYF	TGCGCCAGCAGCCAAGATGGGACTGATCAAGAGACCCAGTACTTC
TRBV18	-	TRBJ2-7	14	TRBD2	CASSPVGGNYEQYF	TGTGCCAGCTCACCAGTGGGAGGGAACTACGAGCAGTACTTC
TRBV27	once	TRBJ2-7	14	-	CASSLKGRAYEQYF	TGTGCCAGCAGTTTAAAAGGCAGAGCCTACGAGCAGTACTTC
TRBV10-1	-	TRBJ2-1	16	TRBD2	CASSEAKAGFYNEQFF	TGCGCCAGCAGTGAGGCTAAAGCGGGGTTCTACAATGAGCAGTTCTTC
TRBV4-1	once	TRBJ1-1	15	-	CASSQGGNQNTEAFF	TGCGCCAGCAGCCAAGGAGGGAACCAGAACACTGAAGCTTTCTTT
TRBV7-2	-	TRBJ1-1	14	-	CASSNYGGNTEAFF	TGTGCCAGCAGTAACTATGGGGGGAACACTGAAGCTTTCTTT
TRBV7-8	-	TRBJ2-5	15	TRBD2	CASSLSGGNQETQYF	TGTGCCAGCAGCTTAAGCGGGGGGAATCAAGAGACCCAGTACTTC
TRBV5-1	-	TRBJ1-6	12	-	CASSLPDSPLHF	TGCGCCAGCAGCTTGCCTGATTCACCCCTCCACTTT
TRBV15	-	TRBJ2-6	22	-	CATSRDLDGGRLDFSGANVLTF	TGTGCCACCAGCAGAGATTTGGACGGCGGGCGCCTAGATTTCTCTGGGGCCAACGTCCTGACTTTC
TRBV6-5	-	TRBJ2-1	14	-	CASSYEARGNEQFF	TGTGCCAGCAGTTATGAGGCTCGGGGAAATGAGCAGTTCTTC
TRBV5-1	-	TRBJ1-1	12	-	CASSGPRAEAFF	TGTGCCAGCAGTGGCCCGAGGGCTGAAGCTTTCTTT
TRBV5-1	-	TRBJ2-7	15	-	CASSLAVDIPSEQYF	TGCGCCAGCAGCTTGGCGGTCGACATCCCTAGTGAGCAGTACTTC
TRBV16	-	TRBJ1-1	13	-	CASSRQINTEAFF	TGTGCCAGCAGCCGACAGATTAACACTGAAGCTTTCTTT
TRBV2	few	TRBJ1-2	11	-	CASSVGGGYTF	TGTGCCAGCAGTGTAGGGGGTGGCTACACCTTC
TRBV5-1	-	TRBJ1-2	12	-	CASSLAADGYTF	TGCGCCAGCAGCTTGGCGGCAGATGGCTACACCTTC
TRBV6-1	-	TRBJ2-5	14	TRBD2	CASRPGLAEETQYF	TGTGCCAGCAGACCGGGACTAGCAGAAGAGACCCAGTACTTC
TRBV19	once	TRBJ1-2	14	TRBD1	CASTRDRANYGYTF	TGTGCCAGTACCAGGGACAGGGCTAACTATGGCTACACCTTC
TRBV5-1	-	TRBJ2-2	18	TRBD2	CASSSSTSGATGTGELFF	TGCGCCAGCAGTTCCAGTACTAGCGGGGCTACTGGAACCGGGGAGCTGTTTTTT
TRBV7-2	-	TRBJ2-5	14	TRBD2	CASSLSGTRETQYF	TGTGCCAGCAGCCTTAGCGGGACCAGAGAGACCCAGTACTTC
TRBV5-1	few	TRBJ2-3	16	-	CASSLGHRAHTDTQYF	TGCGCCAGCAGCTTGGGACACCGAGCGCACACAGATACGCAGTATTTT
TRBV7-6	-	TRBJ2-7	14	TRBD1	CASSLGFDRGEQYF	TGTGCCAGCAGCTTAGGGTTCGACAGGGGCGAGCAGTACTTC
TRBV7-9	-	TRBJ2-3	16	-	CASSRKAPSGEDTQYF	TGTGCCAGCAGCCGAAAGGCCCCGTCAGGGGAGGATACGCAGTATTTT
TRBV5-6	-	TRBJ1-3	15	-	CASSQPTGSGNTIYF	TGTGCCAGCAGCCAACCGACAGGATCTGGAAACACCATATATTTT
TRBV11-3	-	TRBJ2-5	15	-	CASSLTIPPGETQYF	TGTGCCAGCAGCTTAACGATCCCCCCGGGGGAGACCCAGTACTTC